This T cell receptor (beta chain) was documented in a study of identical twins. Study-wide points: Models underestimated TCR alpha sharing (out-of-frame) in monozygotic twins.

This clonotype has only a few counts. Its antigen is not known. CDR1 and CDR2 (germline): LGHNT, FRNRAP. The CDR3 contains 20 residues. V lost 2 bases, J lost 8 bases, and 19 bases stayed unmatched. Through template switching, a universal primer site was introduced, and the cDNA contained unique molecular identifiers. One entry per CDR3 protein results from TCRdb running MiXCR on the 5' RACE reads. The sample lists approximately 1.8 million distinct CDR3 sequences, around a third occurring once. This receptor was obtained from a newborn girl in good health. V gene TRBV12-5 combines with J gene TRBJ2-1, with TRBD2 matching over 12 bases. Sequencing used cord blood. Written as DNA, the CDR3 is TGTGCTAGTGGTTTGACGACAGGAATACTCGAACTAGCGGGAGGATATGAGCAGTTCTTC. This sequence encodes CASGLTTGILELAGGYEQFF.